This TCR beta chain was observed in a study of control samples from healthy donors and cancer patients. Sequencing used immunoSEQ multiplex PCR; TCRdb keeps in-frame clones, though not all of them. The sample holds about 180,000 clones, 85% to 90% seen once. This CDR3 region has 14 residues. V was clipped by 8 bases and J by 0 bases, with 14 bases between them. Germline loops: CDR1 MDHEN, CDR2 SYDVKM. This clone is a singleton in its sample. This sequence was found in a woman aged 45 to 65 in good health. The chain recombines TRBV28 with TRBJ2-7; D is unclear. Sequenced material: blood. The CDR3 DNA follows: TGTGCCAGCGTTGAGGAGAAGTTCTCCTACGAGCAGTACTTC. Translating gives CASVEEKFSYEQYF. The variable domain in full, completed from reference TRBV28 and TRBJ2-7, reads DVKVTQSSRYLVKRTGEKVFLECVQDMDHENMFWYRQDPGLGLRLIYFSYDVKMKEKGDIPEGYSVSREKKERFSLILESASTNQTSMYLCASVEEKFSYEQYFGPGTRLTVT.